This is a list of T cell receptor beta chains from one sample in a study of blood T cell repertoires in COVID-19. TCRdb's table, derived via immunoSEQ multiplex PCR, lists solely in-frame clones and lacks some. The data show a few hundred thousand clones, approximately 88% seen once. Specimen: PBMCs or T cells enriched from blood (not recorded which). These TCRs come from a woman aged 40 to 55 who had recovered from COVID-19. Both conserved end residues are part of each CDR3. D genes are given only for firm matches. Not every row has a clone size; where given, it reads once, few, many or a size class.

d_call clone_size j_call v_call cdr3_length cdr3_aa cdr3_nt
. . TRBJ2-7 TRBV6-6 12 CASTGSSYEQYF TGTGCCAGCACCGGGAGCTCCTACGAGCAGTACTTC
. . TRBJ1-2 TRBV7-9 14 CASSFGQINYGYTF TGTGCCAGCAGCTTCGGACAAATTAACTATGGCTACACCTTC
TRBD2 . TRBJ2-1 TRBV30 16 CAWNKDSGPSYNEQFF TGTGCCTGGAATAAGGATAGCGGGCCCTCCTACAATGAGCAGTTCTTC
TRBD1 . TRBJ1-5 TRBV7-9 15 CASSLGTGGVQPQHF TGTGCCAGCAGCTTAGGGACAGGGGGTGTTCAGCCCCAGCATTTT
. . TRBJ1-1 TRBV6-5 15 CASSIPRGINTEAFF TGTGCCAGCAGTATACCCCGGGGGATTAACACTGAAGCTTTCTTT
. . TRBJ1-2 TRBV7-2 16 CASSLRGGRVPYGYTF TGTGCCAGCAGCTTAAGGGGGGGGCGCGTCCCCTATGGCTACACCTTC
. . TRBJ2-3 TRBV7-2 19 CASRTQWGYGSPSTDTQYF TGTGCCAGCAGGACTCAGTGGGGGTACGGGAGCCCTAGCACAGATACGCAGTATTTT
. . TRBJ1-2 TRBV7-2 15 CASSLMGQSVYGYTF TGTGCCAGCAGCTTAATGGGGCAGAGCGTCTATGGCTACACCTTC
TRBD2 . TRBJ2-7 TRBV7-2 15 CASSLSWREGYEQYF TGTGCCAGCAGCTTATCTTGGCGGGAGGGTTACGAGCAGTACTTC
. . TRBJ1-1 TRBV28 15 CASSSSGQGATEAFF .
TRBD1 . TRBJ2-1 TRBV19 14 CASSIDRGYNEQFF TGTGCCAGTAGTATCGACAGGGGCTACAATGAGCAGTTCTTC
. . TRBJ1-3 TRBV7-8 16 CASSLGTVGSGNTIYF TGTGCCAGCAGCTTAGGGACTGTGGGTTCTGGAAACACCATATATTTT
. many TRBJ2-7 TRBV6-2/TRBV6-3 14 CASSYTGPNYEQYF TGTGCCAGCAGTTATACTGGGCCCAACTACGAGCAGTACTTC
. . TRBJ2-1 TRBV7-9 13 CASSFGGPNEQFF TGTGCCAGCAGCTTCGGGGGGCCCAATGAGCAGTTCTTC
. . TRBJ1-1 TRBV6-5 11 CASSSGTEAFF TGTGCCAGCAGTTCGGGGACTGAAGCTTTCTTT
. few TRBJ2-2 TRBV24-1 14 CATSDPRGSGELFF TGTGCCACCAGTGACCCCAGGGGCAGCGGGGAGCTGTTTTTT
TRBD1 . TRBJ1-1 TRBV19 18 CASSPSGTGLFMNTEAFF TGTGCCAGTAGTCCCTCCGGGACAGGTTTATTCATGAACACTGAAGCTTTCTTT
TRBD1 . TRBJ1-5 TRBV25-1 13 CASSDQGAQPQHF TGTGCCAGCAGTGATCAGGGGGCTCAGCCCCAGCATTTT
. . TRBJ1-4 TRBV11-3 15 CASTFSGDKNEKLFF TGTGCCAGCACCTTCTCAGGGGATAAAAATGAAAAACTGTTTTTT
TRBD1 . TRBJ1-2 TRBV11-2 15 CASSARDSGNYGYTF TGTGCCAGCAGCGCCCGGGACAGCGGCAACTATGGCTACACCTTC
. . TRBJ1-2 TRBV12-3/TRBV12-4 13 CASSPGDDYGYTF TGTGCCAGCAGTCCAGGGGATGACTATGGCTACACCTTC
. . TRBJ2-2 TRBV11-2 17 CASSLVSTSSNTGELFF TGTGCCAGCAGCTTAGTTTCAACTAGTTCGAACACCGGGGAGCTGTTTTTT
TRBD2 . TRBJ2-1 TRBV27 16 CASSLLKAGGIDEQFF TGTGCCAGCAGTTTATTAAAAGCGGGAGGAATAGATGAGCAGTTCTTC
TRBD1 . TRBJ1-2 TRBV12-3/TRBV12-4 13 CASSRDRFYGYTF TGTGCCAGCAGCCGGGACAGATTCTATGGCTACACCTTC
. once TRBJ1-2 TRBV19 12 CASSDQEHGYTF TGTGCCAGTAGTGACCAGGAACATGGCTACACCTTC
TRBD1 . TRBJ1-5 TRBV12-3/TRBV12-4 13 CASSLGDRGPQHF TGTGCCAGCAGTTTAGGGGACAGGGGGCCCCAGCATTTT
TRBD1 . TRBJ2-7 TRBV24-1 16 CATSDPTGGLLSEQYF TGTGCCACCAGTGATCCGACAGGGGGGTTACTAAGCGAGCAGTACTTC
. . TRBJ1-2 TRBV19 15 CASSSGQGPSLGYTF TGTGCCAGTAGTTCGGGACAAGGCCCCTCCCTTGGCTACACCTTC
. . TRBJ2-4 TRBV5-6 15 CASSIPGIAKNIQYF TGTGCCAGCAGCATTCCCGGGATAGCCAAAAACATTCAGTACTTC